This T cell receptor beta chain stems from a study of T cell changes during pregnancy in multiple sclerosis. Libraries were prepared by immunoSEQ multiplex PCR; TCRdb keeps only in-frame clonotypes and omits some of them. The sample carries about 22,000 clones, approximately 84% recorded once. Germline lookup yields CDR1 SGHNT and CDR2 YYREEE (reference sequence). Trimming at V came to 0 bases and at J to 8 bases, leaving 10 bases not matched to a gene. The CDR3 has 15 amino acids. Sample: CD8+ T cells from peripheral blood mononuclear cells, taken after pregnancy. This receptor was identified in a female donor with multiple sclerosis, enrolled in a pregnancy study. This rearrangement joins TRBV5-4 to TRBJ1-2, with 7 bases matching TRBD1. The CDR3, as DNA: TGTGCCAGCAGCTTGGCTTTAGACAGGGCTTCGGGCTACACCTTC. Its translation is CASSLALDRASGYTF.